The clone carrying this T cell receptor (beta chain) was detected ten times or more. Its antigen is not known. The data were obtained in a study of CD8+CD57+ T cells in acquired aplastic anemia. General study findings and limits: Overlapping CD8+ CDR3 repertoires of patients and controls contained under 30 shared sequences.

For CDR3 and TCR beta VDJ profiling, genomic DNA was the template used. TCRdb reprocessed the reads with MiXCR, giving one entry per CDR3 protein. Of about 200,000 distinct CDR3 sequences in the sample, roughly 45% were seen once. The CDR3 runs 15 residues. In germline, CDR1 is SGHRS, CDR2 YFSETQ. With 4 bases clipped from V and 5 bases from J, the junction kept 10 bases outside the gene matches. The sequenced patients had an expansion of CD8+CD57+ cells seen by flow cytometry. Every one of the patients had aplastic anemia (severe, acquired). Each patient gave a blood sample that was collected before any therapy had been received.

The sample comprised sorted CD4+, CD8+, or CD8+CD57+ T cells (not recorded which) from PBMCs. This chain joins TRBV5-1 and TRBJ1-2; 8 bases line up with TRBD1. The receptor was derived from a human donor with aplastic anemia. This chain's CDR3 is CASSPPLDRGYGYTF. In nucleotides, the CDR3 is TGCGCCAGCAGCCCACCCCTCGACAGGGGTTATGGCTACACCTTC.